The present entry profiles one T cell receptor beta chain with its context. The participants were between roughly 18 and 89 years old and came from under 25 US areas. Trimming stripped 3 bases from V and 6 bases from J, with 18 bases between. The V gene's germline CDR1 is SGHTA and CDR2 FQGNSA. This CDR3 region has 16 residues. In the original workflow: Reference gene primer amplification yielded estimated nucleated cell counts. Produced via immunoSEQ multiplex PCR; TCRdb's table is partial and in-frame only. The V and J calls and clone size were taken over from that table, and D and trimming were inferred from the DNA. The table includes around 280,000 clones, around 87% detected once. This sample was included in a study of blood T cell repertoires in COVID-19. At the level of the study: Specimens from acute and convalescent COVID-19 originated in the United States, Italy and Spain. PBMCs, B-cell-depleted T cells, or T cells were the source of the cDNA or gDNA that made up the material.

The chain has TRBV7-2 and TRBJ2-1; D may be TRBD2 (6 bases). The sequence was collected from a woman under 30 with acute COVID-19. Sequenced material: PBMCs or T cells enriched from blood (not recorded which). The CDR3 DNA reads TGTGCCAGCAGCTTCGCCCGGGGCGGGGCCGGCAATGAGCAGTTCTTC. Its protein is CASSFARGGAGNEQFF.